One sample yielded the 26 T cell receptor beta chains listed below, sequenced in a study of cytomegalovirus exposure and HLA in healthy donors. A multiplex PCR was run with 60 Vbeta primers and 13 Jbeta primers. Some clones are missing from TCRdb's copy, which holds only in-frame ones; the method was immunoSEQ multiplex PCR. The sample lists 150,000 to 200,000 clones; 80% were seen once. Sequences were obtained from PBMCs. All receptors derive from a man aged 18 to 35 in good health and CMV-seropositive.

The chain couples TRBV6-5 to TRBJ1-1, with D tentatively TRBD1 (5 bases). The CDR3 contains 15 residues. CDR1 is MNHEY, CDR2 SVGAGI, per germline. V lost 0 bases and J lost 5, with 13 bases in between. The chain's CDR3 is CASSYSGATKTEAFF. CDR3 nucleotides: TGTGCCAGCAGTTACTCTGGGGCTACAAAAACTGAAGCTTTCTTT.

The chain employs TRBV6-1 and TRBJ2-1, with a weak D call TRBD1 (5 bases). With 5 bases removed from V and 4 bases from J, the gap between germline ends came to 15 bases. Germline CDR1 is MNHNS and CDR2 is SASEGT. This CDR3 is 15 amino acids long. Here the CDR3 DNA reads TGTGCCAGCAGTTCCGCTCTCCCAGGGTACAATGAGCAGTTCTTC. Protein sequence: CASSSALPGYNEQFF.

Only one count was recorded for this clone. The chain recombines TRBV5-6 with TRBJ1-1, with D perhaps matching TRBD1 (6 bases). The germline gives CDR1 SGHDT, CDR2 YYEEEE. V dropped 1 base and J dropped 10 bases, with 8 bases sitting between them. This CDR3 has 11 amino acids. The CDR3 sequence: CASSLTGRAFF. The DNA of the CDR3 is TGTGCCAGCAGCTTGACAGGGCGAGCTTTCTTT.

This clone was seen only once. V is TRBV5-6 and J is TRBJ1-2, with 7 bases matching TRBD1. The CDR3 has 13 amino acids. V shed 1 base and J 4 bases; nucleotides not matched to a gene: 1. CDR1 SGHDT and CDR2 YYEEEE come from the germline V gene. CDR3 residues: CASSLWDSYGYTF. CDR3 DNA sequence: TGTGCCAGCAGCTTGTGGGACAGCTATGGCTACACCTTC.

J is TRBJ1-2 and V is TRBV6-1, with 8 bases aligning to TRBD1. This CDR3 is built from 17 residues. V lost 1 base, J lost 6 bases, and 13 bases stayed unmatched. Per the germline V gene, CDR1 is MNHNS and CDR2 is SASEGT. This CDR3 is CASSEVIVVWTGNGYTF. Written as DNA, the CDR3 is TGTGCCAGCAGTGAAGTCATCGTCGTTTGGACAGGGAATGGCTACACCTTC.

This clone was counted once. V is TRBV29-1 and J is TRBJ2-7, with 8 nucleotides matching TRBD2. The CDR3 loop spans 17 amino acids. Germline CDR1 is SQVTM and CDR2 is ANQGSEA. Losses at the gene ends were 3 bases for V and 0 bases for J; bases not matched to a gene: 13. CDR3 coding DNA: TGCAGCGTTGAGGGTGGGGAGACTAGCGCGCGCTCCTACGAGCAGTACTTC. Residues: CSVEGGETSARSYEQYF.

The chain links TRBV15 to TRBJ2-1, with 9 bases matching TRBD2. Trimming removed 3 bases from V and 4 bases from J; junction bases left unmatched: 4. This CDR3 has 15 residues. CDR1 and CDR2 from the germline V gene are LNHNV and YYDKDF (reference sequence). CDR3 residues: CATSSSAGGYNEQFF. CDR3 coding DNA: TGTGCCACCAGCAGCTCGGCGGGAGGGTACAATGAGCAGTTCTTC.

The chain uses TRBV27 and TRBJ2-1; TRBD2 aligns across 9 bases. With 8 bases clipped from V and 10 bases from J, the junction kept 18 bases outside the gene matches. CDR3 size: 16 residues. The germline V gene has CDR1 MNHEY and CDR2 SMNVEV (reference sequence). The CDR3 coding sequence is TGTGCCAGCGGATTAAGTTTTAGCGGGGGCGGTGGGGAGCAGTTCTTC. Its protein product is CASGLSFSGGGGEQFF.

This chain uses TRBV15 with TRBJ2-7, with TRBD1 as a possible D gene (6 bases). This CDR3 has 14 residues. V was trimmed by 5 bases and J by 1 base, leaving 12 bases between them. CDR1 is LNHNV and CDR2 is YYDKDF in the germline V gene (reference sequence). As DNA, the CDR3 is TGTGCCACCAGCGCCCGGGACAAATCCTACGAGCAGTACTTC. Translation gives CATSARDKSYEQYF.

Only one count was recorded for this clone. CDR3 sequence: CASSEFQGNYGYTF. DNA of the CDR3: TGTGCCAGCAGTGAATTCCAGGGAAACTATGGCTACACCTTC. The chain combines TRBV6-5 with TRBJ1-2; maybe TRBD1 (5 bases). Germline values: CDR1 MNHEY, CDR2 SVGAGI. The CDR3 is 14 amino acids. V was cut by 5 bases and J by 2 bases, with 12 bases left in between.

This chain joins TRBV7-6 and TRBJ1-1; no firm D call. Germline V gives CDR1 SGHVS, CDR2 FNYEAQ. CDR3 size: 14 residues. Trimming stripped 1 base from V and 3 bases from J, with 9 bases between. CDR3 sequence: CASSLVDLDTEAFF. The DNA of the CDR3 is TGTGCCAGCAGCTTAGTAGATCTCGACACTGAAGCTTTCTTT.

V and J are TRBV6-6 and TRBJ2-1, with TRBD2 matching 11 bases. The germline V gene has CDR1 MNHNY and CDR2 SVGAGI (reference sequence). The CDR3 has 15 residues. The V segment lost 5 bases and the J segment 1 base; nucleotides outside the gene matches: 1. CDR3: CASSTSGSSYNEQFF. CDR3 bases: TGTGCCAGCAGTACTAGCGGGAGTTCCTACAATGAGCAGTTCTTC.

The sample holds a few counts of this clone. CDR3 nucleotide sequence: TGTGCCAGTAGTAGGCTCTCCGGACAGGGCTACGAGCAGTACTTC. Translating it yields CASSRLSGQGYEQYF. This rearrangement joins TRBV19 to TRBJ2-7; TRBD1 agrees at 8 bases. V lost 4 bases and J lost 3; bases outside the gene matches: 8. This CDR3 comprises 15 residues. CDR1 and CDR2 from the germline V gene are LNHDA and SQIVND (reference sequence).

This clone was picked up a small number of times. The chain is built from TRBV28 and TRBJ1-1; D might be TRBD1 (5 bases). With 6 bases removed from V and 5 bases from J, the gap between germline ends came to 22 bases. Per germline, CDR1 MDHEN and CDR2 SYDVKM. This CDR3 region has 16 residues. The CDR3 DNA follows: TGTGCCAGCAGCCCGTACGTGGGGAAGGAGGGGACTGAAGCTTTCTTT. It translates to CASSPYVGKEGTEAFF.

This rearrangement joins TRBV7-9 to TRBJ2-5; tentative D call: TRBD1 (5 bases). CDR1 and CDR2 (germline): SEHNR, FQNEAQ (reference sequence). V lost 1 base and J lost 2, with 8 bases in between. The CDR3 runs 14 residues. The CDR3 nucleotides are TGTGCCAGCAGCTTAGAGGCAGGGCAAGAGACCCAGTACTTC. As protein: CASSLEAGQETQYF.

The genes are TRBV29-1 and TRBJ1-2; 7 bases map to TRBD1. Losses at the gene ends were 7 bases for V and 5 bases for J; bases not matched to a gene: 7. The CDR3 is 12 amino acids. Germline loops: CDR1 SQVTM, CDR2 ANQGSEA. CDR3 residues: CSDRDSKYGYTF. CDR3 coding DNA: TGCAGCGACCGGGACAGCAAGTATGGCTACACCTTC.

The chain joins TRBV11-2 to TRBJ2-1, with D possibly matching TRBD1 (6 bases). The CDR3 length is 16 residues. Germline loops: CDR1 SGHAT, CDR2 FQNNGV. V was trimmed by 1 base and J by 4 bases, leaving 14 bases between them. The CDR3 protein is CASSLGEWGPYNEQFF. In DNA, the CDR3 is TGTGCCAGCAGCTTAGGGGAGTGGGGGCCTTACAATGAGCAGTTCTTC.

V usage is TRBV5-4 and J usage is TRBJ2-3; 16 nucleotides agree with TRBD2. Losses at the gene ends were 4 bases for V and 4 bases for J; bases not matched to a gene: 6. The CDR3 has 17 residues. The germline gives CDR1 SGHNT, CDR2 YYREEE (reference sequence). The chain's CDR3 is CASSQGTSGRAADTQYF. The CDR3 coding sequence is TGTGCCAGCAGCCAAGGGACTAGCGGGAGGGCCGCAGATACGCAGTATTTT.

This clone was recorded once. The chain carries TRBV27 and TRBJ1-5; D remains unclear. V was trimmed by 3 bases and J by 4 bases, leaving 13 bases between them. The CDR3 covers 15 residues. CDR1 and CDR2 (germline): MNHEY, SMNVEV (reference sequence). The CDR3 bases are TGTGCCAGCAGTTTCTCGGGGAACGGGAATCAGCCCCAGCATTTT. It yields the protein CASSFSGNGNQPQHF.

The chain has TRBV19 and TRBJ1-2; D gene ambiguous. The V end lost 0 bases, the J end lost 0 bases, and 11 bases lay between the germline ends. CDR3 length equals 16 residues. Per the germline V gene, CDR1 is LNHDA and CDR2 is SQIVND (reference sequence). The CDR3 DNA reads TGTGCCAGTAGTATAGATTCCAGGACTCCTAACTATGGCTACACCTTC. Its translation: CASSIDSRTPNYGYTF.

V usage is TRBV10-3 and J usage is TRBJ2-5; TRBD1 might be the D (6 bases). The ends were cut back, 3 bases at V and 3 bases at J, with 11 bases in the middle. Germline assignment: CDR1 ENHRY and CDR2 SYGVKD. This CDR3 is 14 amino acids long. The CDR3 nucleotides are TGTGCCATCAGTGACGTGACAGGAAAAGAGACCCAGTACTTC. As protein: CAISDVTGKETQYF.

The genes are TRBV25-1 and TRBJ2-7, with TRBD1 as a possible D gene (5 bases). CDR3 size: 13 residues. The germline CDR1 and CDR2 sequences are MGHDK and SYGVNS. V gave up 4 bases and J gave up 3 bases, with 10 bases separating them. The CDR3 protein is CASSAPDSYEQYF. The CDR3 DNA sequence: TGTGCCAGCAGTGCCCCTGACAGCTACGAGCAGTACTTC.

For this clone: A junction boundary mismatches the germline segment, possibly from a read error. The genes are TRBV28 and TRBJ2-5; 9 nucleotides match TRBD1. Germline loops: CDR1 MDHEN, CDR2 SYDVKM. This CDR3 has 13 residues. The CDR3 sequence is CASNLQGAGTQYF. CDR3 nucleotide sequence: TGTGCCAGCAATTTACAGGGGGCTGGGACCCAGTACTTC.

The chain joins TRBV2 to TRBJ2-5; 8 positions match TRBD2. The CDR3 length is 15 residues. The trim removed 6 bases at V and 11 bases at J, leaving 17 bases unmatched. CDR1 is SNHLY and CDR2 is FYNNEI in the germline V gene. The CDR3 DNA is TGTGCCAGCAGCCCCGGGAGGGGCGCAGCCGGTGAGCAGTACTTC. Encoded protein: CASSPGRGAAGEQYF. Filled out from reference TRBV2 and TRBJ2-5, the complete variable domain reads EPEVTQTPSHQVTQMGQEVILRCVPISNHLYFYWYRQILGQKVEFLVSFYNNEISEKSEIFDDQFSVERPDGSNFTLKIRSTKLEDSAMYFCASSPGRGAAGEQYFGPGTRLLVL.

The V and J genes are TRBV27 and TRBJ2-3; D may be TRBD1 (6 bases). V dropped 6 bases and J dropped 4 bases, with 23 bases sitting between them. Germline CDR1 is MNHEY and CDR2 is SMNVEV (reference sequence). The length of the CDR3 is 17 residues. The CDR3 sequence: CASRLVGALSRADTQYF. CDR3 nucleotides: TGTGCCAGCAGACTAGTGGGGGCCTTGAGTCGGGCAGATACGCAGTATTTT.

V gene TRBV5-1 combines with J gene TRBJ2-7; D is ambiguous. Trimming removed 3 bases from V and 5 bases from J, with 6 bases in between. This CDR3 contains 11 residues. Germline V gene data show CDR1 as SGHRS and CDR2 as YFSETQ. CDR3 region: CASSWAHEQYF. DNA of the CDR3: TGCGCCAGCAGCTGGGCCCACGAGCAGTACTTC.